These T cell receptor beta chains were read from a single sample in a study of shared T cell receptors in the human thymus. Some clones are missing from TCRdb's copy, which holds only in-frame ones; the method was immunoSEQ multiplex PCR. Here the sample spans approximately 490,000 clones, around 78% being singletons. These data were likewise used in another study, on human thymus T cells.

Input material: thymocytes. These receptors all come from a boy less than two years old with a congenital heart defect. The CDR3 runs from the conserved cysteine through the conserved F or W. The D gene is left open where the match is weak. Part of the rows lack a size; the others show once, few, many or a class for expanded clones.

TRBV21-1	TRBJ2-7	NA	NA	CASSMGLAGYEQYF	TGTGCCAGCAGCATGGGACTAGCGGGCTACGAGCAGTACTTC
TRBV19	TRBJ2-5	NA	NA	CASSTHRDQETQYF	TGTGCCAGTAGTACCCACAGGGACCAAGAGACCCAGTACTTC
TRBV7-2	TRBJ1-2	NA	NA	CASRAPGQRDGYTF	TGTGCCAGCAGGGCTCCGGGACAACGGGACGGCTACACCTTC
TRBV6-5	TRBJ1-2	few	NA	CASLGGPYYGYTF	TGTGCCAGCCTAGGGGGACCATACTATGGCTACACCTTC
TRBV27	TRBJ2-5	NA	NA	CASSPWAGGGQETQYF	TGTGCCAGCAGCCCGTGGGCCGGCGGAGGACAAGAGACCCAGTACTTC
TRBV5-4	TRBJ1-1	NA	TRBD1	CASSAWTGNTEAFF	TGTGCCAGCAGCGCCTGGACAGGCAACACTGAAGCTTTCTTT
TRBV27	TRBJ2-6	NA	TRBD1	CASSMTGGSGANVLTF	TGTGCCAGCAGTATGACAGGGGGCTCTGGGGCCAACGTCCTGACTTTC
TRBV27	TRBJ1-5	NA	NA	CASSPGAGAGQPQHF	TGTGCCAGCAGTCCTGGGGCGGGGGCTGGTCAGCCCCAGCATTTT
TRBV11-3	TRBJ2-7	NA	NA	CASSYDSQTGVEMSSYEQYF	TGTGCCAGCAGCTATGACTCCCAGACAGGCGTAGAGATGAGCTCCTACGAGCAGTACTTC
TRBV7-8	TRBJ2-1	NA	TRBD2	CASSKTSGRNNEQFF	TGTGCCAGCAGCAAGACTAGCGGGAGGAACAATGAGCAGTTCTTC
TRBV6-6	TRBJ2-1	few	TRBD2	CASTAVEREEYNEQFF	TGTGCCAGCACCGCGGTCGAGCGGGAGGAGTACAATGAGCAGTTCTTC
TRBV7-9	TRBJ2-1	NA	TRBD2	CASGSGDEQFF	TGTGCCAGCGGGAGCGGGGATGAGCAGTTCTTC
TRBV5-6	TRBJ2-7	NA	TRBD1	CASSLGDRGVSYEQYF	TGTGCCAGCAGCTTGGGGGACAGGGGGGTTTCCTACGAGCAGTACTTC
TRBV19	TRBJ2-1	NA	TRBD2	CASTSTSGLFNEQFF	TGTGCCAGTACCTCCACTAGCGGTCTTTTCAATGAGCAGTTCTTC
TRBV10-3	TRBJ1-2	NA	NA	CAISEATGGYTF	TGTGCCATCAGTGAGGCGACGGGGGGCTACACCTTC
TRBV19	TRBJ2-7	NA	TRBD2	CASSTTSAYEQYF	TGTGCCAGTAGTACCACTAGCGCCTACGAGCAGTACTTC
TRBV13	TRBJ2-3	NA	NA	CASSELAGGTDTQYF	TGTGCCAGCAGTGAGTTGGCGGGCGGCACAGATACGCAGTATTTT